This T cell receptor beta chain was captured in a study of T cell responses to AZD1222 COVID-19 vaccine. TCRdb keeps only in-frame clones here, not all; method: immunoSEQ multiplex PCR. The repertoire holds roughly 180,000 clones, with about 90% as singletons. Concerning this clone itself: Antigen unknown.

General study points: The donor group comprised mostly white British people and more females; the analysis possibly underestimated clonal diversity.

Germline V CDR1 and CDR2: SGHTA, FQGNSA. This CDR3 comprises 15 residues. V was cut by 5 bases and J by 0 bases, with 11 bases left in between. The receptor comes from an adult in good health. The chain carries TRBV7-2 and TRBJ1-5; D possibly corresponds to TRBD1 (5 bases). The specimen was peripheral blood, collected on day 0 of AZD1222 vaccination. Here the CDR3 DNA reads TGTGCCAGCAGCCTACAGGCGGATAGCAATCAGCCCCAGCATTTT. Translated, it gives CASSLQADSNQPQHF.